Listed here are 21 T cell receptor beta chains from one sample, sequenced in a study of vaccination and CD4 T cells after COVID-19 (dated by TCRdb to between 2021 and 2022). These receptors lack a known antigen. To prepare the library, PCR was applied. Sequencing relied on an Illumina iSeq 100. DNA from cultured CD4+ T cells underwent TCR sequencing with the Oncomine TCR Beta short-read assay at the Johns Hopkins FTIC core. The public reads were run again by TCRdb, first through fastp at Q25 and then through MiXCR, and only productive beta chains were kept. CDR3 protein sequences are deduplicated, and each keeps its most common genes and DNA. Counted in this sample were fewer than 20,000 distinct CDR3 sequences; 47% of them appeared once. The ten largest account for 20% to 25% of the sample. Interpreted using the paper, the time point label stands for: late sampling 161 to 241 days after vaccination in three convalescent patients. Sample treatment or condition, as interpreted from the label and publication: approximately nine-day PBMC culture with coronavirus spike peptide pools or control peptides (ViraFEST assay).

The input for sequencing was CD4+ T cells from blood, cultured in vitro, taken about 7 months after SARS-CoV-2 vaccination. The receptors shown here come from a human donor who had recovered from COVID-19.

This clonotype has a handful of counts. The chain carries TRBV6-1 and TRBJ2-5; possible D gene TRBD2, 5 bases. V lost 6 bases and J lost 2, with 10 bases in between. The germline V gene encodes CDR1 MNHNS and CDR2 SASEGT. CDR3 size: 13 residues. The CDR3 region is CASSDPGQETQYF. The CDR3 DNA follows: TGTGCCAGCAGCGATCCGGGACAAGAGACCCAGTACTTC.

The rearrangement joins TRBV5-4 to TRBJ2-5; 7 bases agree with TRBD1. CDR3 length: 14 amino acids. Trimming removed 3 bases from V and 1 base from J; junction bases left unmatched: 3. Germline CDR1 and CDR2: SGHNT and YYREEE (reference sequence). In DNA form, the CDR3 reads TGTGCCAGCAGCTGGGGGACAGTCCAAGAGACCCAGTACTTC. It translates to CASSWGTVQETQYF.

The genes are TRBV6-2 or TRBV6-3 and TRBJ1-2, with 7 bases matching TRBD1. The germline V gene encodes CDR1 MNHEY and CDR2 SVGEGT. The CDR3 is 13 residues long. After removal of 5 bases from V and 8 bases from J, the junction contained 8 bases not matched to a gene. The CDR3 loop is CASSPTGMRGYTF. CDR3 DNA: TGTGCCAGCAGTCCGACAGGGATGAGGGGCTACACCTTC.

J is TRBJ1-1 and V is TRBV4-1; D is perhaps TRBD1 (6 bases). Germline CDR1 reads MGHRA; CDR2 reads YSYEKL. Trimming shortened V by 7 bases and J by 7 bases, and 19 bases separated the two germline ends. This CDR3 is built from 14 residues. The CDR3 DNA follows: TGCGCCAGCACTCAGTATCTACAGGGCGGTGAAGCTTTCTTT. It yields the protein CASTQYLQGGEAFF.

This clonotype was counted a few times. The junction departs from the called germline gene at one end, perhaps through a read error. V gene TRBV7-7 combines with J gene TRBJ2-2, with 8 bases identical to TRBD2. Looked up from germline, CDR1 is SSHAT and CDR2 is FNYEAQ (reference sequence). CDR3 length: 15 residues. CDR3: CASSSSGVNTGELFF. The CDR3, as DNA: TGTGCTAGCAGCAGTAGCGGGGTCAACACCGGGGAGCTGTTTTTT.

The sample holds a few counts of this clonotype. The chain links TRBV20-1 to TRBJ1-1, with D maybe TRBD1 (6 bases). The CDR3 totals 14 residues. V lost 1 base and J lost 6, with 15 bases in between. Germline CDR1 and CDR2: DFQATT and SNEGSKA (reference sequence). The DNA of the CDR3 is TGCAGTGCTAGAGGTCCGGGGGCTTGGGCTGAAGCTTTCTTT. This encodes CSARGPGAWAEAFF.

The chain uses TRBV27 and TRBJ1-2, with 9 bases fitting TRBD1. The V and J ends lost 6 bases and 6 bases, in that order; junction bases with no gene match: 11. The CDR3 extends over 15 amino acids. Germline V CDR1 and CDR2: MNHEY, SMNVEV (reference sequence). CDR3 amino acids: CASSISNRGLNGYTF. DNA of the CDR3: TGTGCCAGCAGCATATCCAACAGGGGGCTGAATGGCTACACCTTC.

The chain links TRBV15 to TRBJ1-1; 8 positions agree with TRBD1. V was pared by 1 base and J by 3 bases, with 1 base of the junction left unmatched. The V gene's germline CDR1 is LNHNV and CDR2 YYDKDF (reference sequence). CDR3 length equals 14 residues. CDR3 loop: CATSRAGGHTEAFF. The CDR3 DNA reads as TGTGCCACCAGCAGAGCAGGGGGCCACACTGAAGCTTTCTTT.

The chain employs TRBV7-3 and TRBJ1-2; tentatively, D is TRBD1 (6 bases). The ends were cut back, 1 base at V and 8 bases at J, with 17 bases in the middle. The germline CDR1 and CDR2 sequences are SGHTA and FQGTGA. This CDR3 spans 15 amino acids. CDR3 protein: CASSLRGGAPWGYTF. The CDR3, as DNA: TGTGCCAGCAGCTTAAGGGGGGGGGCCCCTTGGGGCTACACCTTC.

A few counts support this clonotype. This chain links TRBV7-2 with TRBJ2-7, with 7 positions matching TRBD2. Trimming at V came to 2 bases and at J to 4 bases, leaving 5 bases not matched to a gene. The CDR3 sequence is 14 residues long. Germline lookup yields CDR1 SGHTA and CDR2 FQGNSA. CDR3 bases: TGTGCCAGCAGCTTACTAGCGGTGGAATACGAGCAGTACTTC. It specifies CASSLLAVEYEQYF.

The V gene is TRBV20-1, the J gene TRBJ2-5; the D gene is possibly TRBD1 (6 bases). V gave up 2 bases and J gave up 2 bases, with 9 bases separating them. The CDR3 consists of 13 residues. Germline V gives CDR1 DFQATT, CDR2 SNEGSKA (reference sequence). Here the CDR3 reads CSARRDIQETQYF. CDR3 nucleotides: TGCAGTGCTAGACGGGACATTCAAGAGACCCAGTACTTC.

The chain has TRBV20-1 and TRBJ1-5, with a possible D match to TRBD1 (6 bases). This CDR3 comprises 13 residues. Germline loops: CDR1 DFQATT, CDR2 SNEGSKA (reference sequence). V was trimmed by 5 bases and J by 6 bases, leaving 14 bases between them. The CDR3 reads CSALTGYGQPQHF. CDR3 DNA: TGCAGTGCTCTCACAGGGTATGGTCAGCCCCAGCATTTT.

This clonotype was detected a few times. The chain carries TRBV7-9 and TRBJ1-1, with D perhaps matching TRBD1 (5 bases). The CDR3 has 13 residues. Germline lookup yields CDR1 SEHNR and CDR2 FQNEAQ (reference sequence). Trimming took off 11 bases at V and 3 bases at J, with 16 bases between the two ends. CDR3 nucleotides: TGTGCCTATAAGGGGCGGGAGGACACTGAAGCTTTCTTT. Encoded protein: CAYKGREDTEAFF.

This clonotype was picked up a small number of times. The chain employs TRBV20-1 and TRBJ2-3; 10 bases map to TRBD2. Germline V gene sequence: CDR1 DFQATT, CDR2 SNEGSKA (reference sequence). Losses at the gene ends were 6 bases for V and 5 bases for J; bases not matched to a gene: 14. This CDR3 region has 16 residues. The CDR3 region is CSAQPRGGLAIDTQYF. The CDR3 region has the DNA TGCAGTGCGCAGCCCCGGGGGGGACTAGCGATAGATACGCAGTATTTT.

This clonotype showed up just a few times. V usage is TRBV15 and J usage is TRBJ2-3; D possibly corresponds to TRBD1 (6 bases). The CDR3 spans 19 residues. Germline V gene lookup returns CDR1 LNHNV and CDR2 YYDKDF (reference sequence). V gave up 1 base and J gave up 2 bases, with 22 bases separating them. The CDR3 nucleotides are TGTGCCACCAGCAGAGTTCGCGTGGGCAGGGGCCACTCCACAGATACGCAGTATTTT. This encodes CATSRVRVGRGHSTDTQYF. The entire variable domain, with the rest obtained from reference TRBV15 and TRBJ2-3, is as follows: DAMVIQNPRYQVTQFGKPVTLSCSQTLNHNVMYWYQQKSSQAPKLLFHYYDKDFNNEADTPDNFQSRRPNTSFCFLDIRSPGLGDTAMYLCATSRVRVGRGHSTDTQYFGPGTRLTVL.

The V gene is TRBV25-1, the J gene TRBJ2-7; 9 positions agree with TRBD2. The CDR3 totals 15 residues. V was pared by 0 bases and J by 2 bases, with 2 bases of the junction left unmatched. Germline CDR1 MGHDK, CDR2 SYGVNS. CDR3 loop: CASSEYPSGAYEQYF. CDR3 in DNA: TGTGCCAGCAGTGAATATCCTAGCGGGGCCTACGAGCAGTACTTC.

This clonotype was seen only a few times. CDR3 in DNA: TGTGCCAGCAGCCCGGGACAGCCCAATCAGCCCCAGCATTTT. This gives the protein CASSPGQPNQPQHF. The genes are TRBV6-1 and TRBJ1-5, with TRBD1 identical over 7 bases. Germline V gene lookup returns CDR1 MNHNS and CDR2 SASEGT. The CDR3 has 14 amino acids. V lost 6 bases to trimming and J lost 3 bases; unmatched junction nucleotides: 5.

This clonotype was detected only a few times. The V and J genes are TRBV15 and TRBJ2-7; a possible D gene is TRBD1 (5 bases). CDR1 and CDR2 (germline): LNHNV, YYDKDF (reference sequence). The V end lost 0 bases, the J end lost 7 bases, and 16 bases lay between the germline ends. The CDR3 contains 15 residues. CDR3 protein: CATSRDRVEVWEQYF. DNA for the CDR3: TGTGCCACCAGCAGAGACAGGGTCGAAGTTTGGGAGCAGTACTTC. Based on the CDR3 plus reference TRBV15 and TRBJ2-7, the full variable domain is DAMVIQNPRYQVTQFGKPVTLSCSQTLNHNVMYWYQQKSSQAPKLLFHYYDKDFNNEADTPDNFQSRRPNTSFCFLDIRSPGLGDTAMYLCATSRDRVEVWEQYFGPGTRLTVT.

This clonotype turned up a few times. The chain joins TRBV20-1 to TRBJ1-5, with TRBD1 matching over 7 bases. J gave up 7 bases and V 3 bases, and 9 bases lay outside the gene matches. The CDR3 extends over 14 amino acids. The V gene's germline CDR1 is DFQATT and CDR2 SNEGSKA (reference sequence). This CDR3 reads CSARGRGGGQPQHF. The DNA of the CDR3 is TGCAGTGCTAGGGGACGAGGGGGCGGGCAGCCCCAGCATTTT.

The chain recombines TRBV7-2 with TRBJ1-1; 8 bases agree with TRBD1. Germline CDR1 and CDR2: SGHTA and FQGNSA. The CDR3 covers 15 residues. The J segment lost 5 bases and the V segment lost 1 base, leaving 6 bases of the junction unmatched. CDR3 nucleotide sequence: TGTGCCAGCAGCTTAGAACAGGGGGTTGAAACTGAAGCTTTCTTT. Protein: CASSLEQGVETEAFF. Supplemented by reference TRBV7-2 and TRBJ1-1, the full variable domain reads GAGVSQSPSNKVTEKGKDVELRCDPISGHTALYWYRQSLGQGLEFLIYFQGNSAPDKSGLPSDRFSAERTGGSVSTLTIQRTQQEDSAVYLCASSLEQGVETEAFFGQGTRLTVV.

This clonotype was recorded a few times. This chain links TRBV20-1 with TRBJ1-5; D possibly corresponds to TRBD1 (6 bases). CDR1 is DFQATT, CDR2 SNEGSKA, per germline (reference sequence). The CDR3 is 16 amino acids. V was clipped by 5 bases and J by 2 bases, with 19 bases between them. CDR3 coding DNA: TGCAGTGCTTCCAAGTCACAGGGATCGGGCAATCAGCCCCAGCATTTT. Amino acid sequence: CSASKSQGSGNQPQHF.